This T cell receptor (beta chain) was profiled in a study of cytomegalovirus exposure and HLA in healthy donors. Study-wide results and limits: In a later analysis, compared with equally common non-associated chains, HLA-associated beta chains were more expanded. An analysis done earlier found most TCR beta V segments productive about 87% or about 30% of the time. The authors excluded some V segments, including TRBV6-2 and TRBV6-3, as indistinguishable.

PCR involved 60 Vbeta and 13 Jbeta primers. Produced via immunoSEQ multiplex PCR; TCRdb's table is partial and in-frame only. The sample holds roughly 140,000 clones; 80% to 90% are singletons and the top ten take about 2.3%. Concerning this clone: The target antigen is unknown.

Trimming took 5 bases from V and 7 from J, leaving 9 bases between them. The CDR3 contains 12 residues. Looked up from germline, CDR1 is LNHDA and CDR2 is SQIVND (reference sequence). V usage is TRBV19 and J usage is TRBJ1-5; no clear D. Sequencing input: PBMCs. The clonotype comes from a woman between 18 and 29 years old in good health and CMV-seronegative. CDR3 in DNA: TGTGCCAGTAGTGGCCGGAGGCAGCCCCAGCATTTT. The encoded protein is CASSGRRQPQHF.